The 21 T cell receptor beta chains below all came from one sample that was sequenced in a study of blood T cell repertoires in COVID-19. TCRdb keeps only in-frame clones here, not all; method: immunoSEQ multiplex PCR. The top ten clones hold 3% to 4.5% of a sample with more than 95,000 clones, more than 80% of them seen once. The sequencing input was peripheral blood. These receptor sequences come from a woman aged 55-75 years with acute or convalescent COVID-19.

This clone was counted once. V is TRBV4-2 and J is TRBJ2-6; 9 bases match TRBD1. This CDR3 region has 19 residues. Germline loops: CDR1 LGHNA, CDR2 YNFKEQ. The V and J ends lost 4 bases and 2 bases, in that order; junction bases with no gene match: 12. The CDR3 loop is CASSPGLPGQGTGANVLTF. CDR3 nucleotides: TGTGCCAGCAGCCCCGGACTGCCGGGACAGGGTACTGGGGCCAACGTCCTGACTTTC.

This chain joins TRBV19 and TRBJ2-2; possibly TRBD1 for D (5 bases). From germline, CDR1 is LNHDA and CDR2 SQIVND (reference sequence). This CDR3 is built from 17 residues. V lost 0 bases, J lost 1 base, and 12 bases lay in between. The CDR3 region is CASSIDPGPRNTGELFF. The CDR3 nucleotides read TGTGCCAGTAGTATAGACCCAGGGCCGCGGAACACCGGGGAGCTGTTTTTT.

This clone was seen many times. This chain joins TRBV4-2 and TRBJ1-1; TRBD1 matches 7 bases. Per the germline V gene, CDR1 is LGHNA and CDR2 is YNFKEQ. The V segment lost 3 bases and the J segment 6 bases; nucleotides outside the gene matches: 7. The CDR3 consists of 14 residues. DNA for the CDR3: TGTGCCAGCAGCCACTCAACAGGGGACGCTGAAGCTTTCTTT. It yields the protein CASSHSTGDAEAFF.

V gene TRBV27 combines with J gene TRBJ1-5; 9 positions agree with TRBD1. Trimming cost V 7 bases and J 1 base; bases outside gene matches: 5. Germline V lookup: CDR1 MNHEY, CDR2 SMNVEV (reference sequence). The CDR3 loop spans 15 amino acids. CDR3 amino acids: CASKRDRESNQPQHF. CDR3 nucleotide sequence: TGTGCCAGCAAAAGGGACAGGGAAAGCAATCAGCCCCAGCATTTT.

The genes are TRBV30 and TRBJ1-1, with TRBD1 as a possible D gene (6 bases). CDR3 length: 14 amino acids. V was clipped by 3 bases and J by 6 bases, with 17 bases between them. The germline V gene has CDR1 GTSNPN and CDR2 SVGIG (reference sequence). CDR3 DNA: TGTGCCTGGAGCGAAAATACAGGGCGGCCTGAAGCTTTCTTT. Residues: CAWSENTGRPEAFF.

This chain uses TRBV7-9 with TRBJ2-3; maybe TRBD1 (5 bases). The germline V gene has CDR1 SEHNR and CDR2 FQNEAQ (reference sequence). V dropped 1 base and J dropped 5 bases, with 10 bases sitting between them. This CDR3 spans 14 amino acids. The CDR3 loop is CASSLEGLGDTQYF. The CDR3 bases are TGTGCCAGCAGCTTAGAGGGGTTAGGAGATACGCAGTATTTT. Filled out from reference TRBV7-9 and TRBJ2-3, the complete variable domain reads DTGVSQNPRHKITKRGQNVTFRCDPISEHNRLYWYRQTLGQGPEFLTYFQNEAQLEKSRLLSDRFSAERPKGSFSTLEIQRTEQGDSAMYLCASSLEGLGDTQYFGPGTRLTVL.

CDR3 nucleotide sequence: TGCGCCAGCAGAACGGGACAGGGGGGTATGAACACTGAAGCTTTCTTT. Residues: CASRTGQGGMNTEAFF. This chain joins TRBV5-1 and TRBJ1-1, with 11 bases aligning to TRBD1. The trim removed 5 bases at V and 0 bases at J, leaving 6 bases unmatched. The CDR3 runs 16 residues. In germline, CDR1 is SGHRS, CDR2 YFSETQ.

This clone was detected once. This chain joins TRBV10-2 and TRBJ1-2; D uncertain. This CDR3 is built from 14 residues. Germline-derived CDR1 and CDR2 are WSHSY and SAAADI. With 0 bases removed from V and 3 bases from J, the gap between germline ends came to 8 bases. The CDR3 spells CASSESAEHYGYTF. CDR3 bases: TGCGCCAGCAGTGAGTCGGCGGAGCACTATGGCTACACCTTC.

V usage is TRBV29-1 and J usage is TRBJ1-2; 9 bases line up with TRBD1. CDR1 is SQVTM, CDR2 ANQGSEA, per germline. J gave up 6 bases and V 4 bases, and 6 bases lay outside the gene matches. The CDR3 extends over 13 amino acids. CDR3 in amino acids: CSVGPGQGDGYTF. The CDR3, as DNA: TGCAGCGTTGGACCGGGACAGGGAGATGGCTACACCTTC.

The rearrangement joins TRBV12-3 or TRBV12-4 to TRBJ1-4; D is possibly TRBD1 (6 bases). V shed 5 bases and J shed 5 bases, with 6 bases lying between them. The CDR3 runs 12 residues. Here the CDR3 reads CASSQGNEKLFF. The DNA of the CDR3 is TGTGCCAGCAGTCAGGGGAATGAAAAACTGTTTTTT.

This sequence joins TRBV28 and TRBJ1-1, with a possible D match to TRBD1 (6 bases). The CDR3 sequence is 11 residues long. Germline CDR1 is MDHEN and CDR2 is SYDVKM. V lost 8 bases and J lost 7, with 11 bases in between. CDR3 DNA: TGTGCCAGCCGGACAGAGCTTGAAGCTTTCTTT. Protein product: CASRTELEAFF.

This sequence joins TRBV14 and TRBJ2-5; possibly TRBD2 for D (6 bases). CDR3 size: 14 residues. The germline V and J ends were trimmed by 1 base and 7 bases, with 13 bases remaining between them. The germline V gene encodes CDR1 SGHDN and CDR2 FVKESK. CDR3 sequence (DNA): TGTGCCAGCAGCCAAGTGTACGGGAGCGGGACCCAGTACTTC. This translates into CASSQVYGSGTQYF.

The V and J genes are TRBV28 and TRBJ1-1; 9 bases line up with TRBD1. Germline assignment: CDR1 MDHEN and CDR2 SYDVKM. V lost 10 bases to trimming and J lost 10 bases; unmatched junction nucleotides: 10. The CDR3 covers 12 residues. In DNA form, the CDR3 reads TGTGCCACCTCGACAGGGGGTGTAGGAGCTTTCTTT. This sequence encodes CATSTGGVGAFF.

The chain carries TRBV7-2 and TRBJ2-3; the match to TRBD2 covers 9 bases. The V segment lost 5 bases and the J segment 5 bases; nucleotides outside the gene matches: 11. Germline CDR1 SGHTA, CDR2 FQGNSA. The CDR3 consists of 16 residues. CDR3 in amino acids: CASSPPSGKVKDTQYF. Here the CDR3 DNA reads TGTGCCAGCAGCCCCCCTAGCGGGAAGGTTAAAGATACGCAGTATTTT. Using reference TRBV7-2 and TRBJ2-3 for the parts outside the CDR3, the full variable domain is GAGVSQSPSNKVTEKGKDVELRCDPISGHTALYWYRQSLGQGLEFLIYFQGNSAPDKSGLPSDRFSAERTGGSVSTLTIQRTQQEDSAVYLCASSPPSGKVKDTQYFGPGTRLTVL.

The rearrangement links TRBV6-4 to TRBJ2-3; 9 nucleotides match TRBD2. There are 16 residues in the CDR3. J gave up 3 bases and V 3 bases, and 7 bases lay outside the gene matches. Germline V gene lookup returns CDR1 MRHNA and CDR2 SNTAGT. The CDR3 here is CASSENLAGPTDTQYF. DNA for the CDR3: TGTGCCAGCAGTGAGAACCTAGCGGGACCGACAGATACGCAGTATTTT.

A remark on this clone: An end of the junction differs from the germline gene, which may be a read error. CDR3 residues: CASSPGRGPDRF. The DNA of the CDR3 is TGCGCCAGCAGCCCCGGGCGGGGGCCCGATCGGTTT. J is TRBJ1-1 and V is TRBV5-1; TRBD1 is a possible D gene (6 bases). CDR3 size: 12 residues. The germline CDR1 and CDR2 sequences are SGHRS and YFSETQ.

The gene calls are TRBV11-2 and TRBJ1-6; D possibly corresponds to TRBD1 (5 bases). V shed 1 base and J shed 10 bases, with 11 bases lying between them. This CDR3 has 14 residues. Germline lookup yields CDR1 SGHAT and CDR2 FQNNGV. For the CDR3, the DNA is TGTGCCAGCAGCTTAGTGGCAGGGCTCTCACCCCTCCACTTT. Residues: CASSLVAGLSPLHF.

V is TRBV9 and J is TRBJ2-3; 12 bases map to TRBD2. V was pared by 4 bases and J by 7 bases, with 10 bases of the junction left unmatched. Germline lookup yields CDR1 SGDLS and CDR2 YYNGEE. This CDR3 comprises 16 residues. The CDR3 coding sequence is TGTGCCAGCAGCCCTTGGCTAGCGGGAGGGGAGAATACGCAGTATTTT. Amino acids: CASSPWLAGGENTQYF.

This chain connects TRBV15 to TRBJ1-6; 9 nucleotides match TRBD1. The CDR3 extends over 14 amino acids. V was clipped by 5 bases and J by 10 bases; unmatched bases: 6. Germline V gives CDR1 LNHNV, CDR2 YYDKDF (reference sequence). The CDR3 loop is CATSEGQGGSPLHF. CDR3 coding DNA: TGTGCCACCAGCGAGGGACAGGGAGGCTCACCCCTCCACTTT.

J is TRBJ1-2 and V is TRBV13, with D possibly matching TRBD1 (5 bases). Germline V gene lookup returns CDR1 PRHDT and CDR2 FYEKMQ (reference sequence). With 3 bases removed from V and 0 bases from J, the gap between germline ends came to 8 bases. CDR3 size: 14 residues. The CDR3 protein is CASSLRGANYGYTF. The CDR3 nucleotides are TGTGCCAGCAGCTTGCGGGGGGCTAACTATGGCTACACCTTC.

The sample holds a few counts of this clone. J is TRBJ2-7 and V is TRBV15; D might be TRBD2 (6 bases). Germline V gene data show CDR1 as LNHNV and CDR2 as YYDKDF (reference sequence). V lost 4 bases and J lost 6, with 10 bases in between. CDR3 length: 12 residues. The CDR3 region is CATSMTRGEQYV. The CDR3 DNA sequence: TGTGCCACCAGCATGACTAGAGGCGAGCAGTACGTC.